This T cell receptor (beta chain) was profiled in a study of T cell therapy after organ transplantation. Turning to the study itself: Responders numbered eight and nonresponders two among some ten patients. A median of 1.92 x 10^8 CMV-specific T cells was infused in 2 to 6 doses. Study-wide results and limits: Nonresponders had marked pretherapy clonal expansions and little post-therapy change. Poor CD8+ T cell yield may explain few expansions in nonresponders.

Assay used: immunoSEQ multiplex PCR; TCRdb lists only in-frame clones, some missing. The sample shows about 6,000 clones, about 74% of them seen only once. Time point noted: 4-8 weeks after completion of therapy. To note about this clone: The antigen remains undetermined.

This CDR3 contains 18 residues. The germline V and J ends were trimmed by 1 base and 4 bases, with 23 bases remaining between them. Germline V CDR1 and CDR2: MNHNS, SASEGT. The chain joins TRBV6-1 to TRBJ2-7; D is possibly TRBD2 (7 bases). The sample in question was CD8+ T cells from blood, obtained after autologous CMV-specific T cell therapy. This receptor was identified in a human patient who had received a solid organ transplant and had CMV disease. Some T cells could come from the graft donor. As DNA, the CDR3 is TGTGCCAGCAGTGAAGGGGGGCGGGGCGGGAGAAAGGATTACGAGCAGTACTTC. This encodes CASSEGGRGGRKDYEQYF.